Shown below are 26 T cell receptor beta chains from a single sample sequenced in a study of CD8 T cells in ankylosing spondylitis. One entry per CDR3 protein results from TCRdb running MiXCR on the 5' RACE reads. The sample comprises approximately 42,000 distinct CDR3 sequences, about 10% of which are singletons, and around 1.5% rests with the top ten. Sequencing was performed on blood, either unsorted or a sorted T cell fraction (not recorded which). These receptors all come from a male donor with ankylosing spondylitis or in good health (not recorded which).

This clonotype was observed many times. J is TRBJ2-5 and V is TRBV10-3, with 11 bases lining up with TRBD2. Germline V gene data show CDR1 as ENHRY and CDR2 as SYGVKD. The CDR3 totals 15 residues. V trimming: 11 bases; J trimming: 2 bases; junction bases outside the gene matches: 10. Here the CDR3 reads CASRLAGIQQETQYF. The CDR3 region has the DNA TGTGCCTCAAGACTAGCGGGGATCCAACAAGAGACCCAGTACTTC.

This clonotype was counted ten times or more. This chain connects TRBV20-1 to TRBJ2-7; perhaps TRBD1 as D (6 bases). CDR3 length: 14 amino acids. Deletions cut 6 bases from V and 1 base from J, with 16 bases between. CDR1 is DFQATT, CDR2 SNEGSKA, per germline (reference sequence). The DNA for the CDR3 is TGCAGTGCCAAAGATCCGGGACAATCCTACGAGCAGTACTTC. This codes for CSAKDPGQSYEQYF.

This clonotype occurred many times. This rearrangement joins TRBV3-1 to TRBJ2-5; 7 bases agree with TRBD2. The trim removed 3 bases at V and 5 bases at J, leaving 6 bases unmatched. The germline V gene encodes CDR1 LGHDT and CDR2 YNNKEL (reference sequence). CDR3 length equals 14 residues. In DNA form, the CDR3 reads TGTGCCAGCAGCCAGTCACTAGCGACGGAGACCCAGTACTTC. Translated: CASSQSLATETQYF.

The chain uses TRBV5-4 and TRBJ2-1; D not certain. Germline-derived CDR1 and CDR2 are SGHNT and YYREEE (reference sequence). CDR3 length: 13 residues. V shed 4 bases and J shed 2 bases, with 7 bases lying between them. The CDR3 spells CASSPPAYNEQFF. The CDR3 DNA reads TGTGCCAGCAGCCCGCCGGCCTACAATGAGCAGTTCTTC.

The chain has TRBV7-2 and TRBJ2-3; possibly TRBD1 for D (6 bases). The germline gives CDR1 SGHTA, CDR2 FQGNSA. The CDR3 spans 15 residues. Trimming took off 5 bases at V and 6 bases at J, with 18 bases between the two ends. The CDR3 loop is CASSVSSYRGDTQYF. Written as DNA, the CDR3 is TGTGCCAGCAGCGTCTCTAGCTATAGGGGGGATACGCAGTATTTT.

This clonotype was recorded a few times. The CDR3 DNA sequence: TGTGCCAGCTCACCAGCCGGGGACGCGAACACTGAAGCTTTCTTT. Translating gives CASSPAGDANTEAFF. V gene TRBV18 combines with J gene TRBJ1-1; the D gene is possibly TRBD1 (5 bases). This CDR3 has 15 amino acids. In germline, CDR1 is KGHSH, CDR2 LQKENI. Trimming removed 2 bases at V and 1 base at J, with 11 bases between.

This clonotype was counted many times. The DNA of the CDR3 is TGCAGTGCTAGAGAAGGGCTAGCGGGGGGTTTTACCTACAATGAGCAGTTCTTC. Protein sequence: CSAREGLAGGFTYNEQFF. The chain is built from TRBV20-1 and TRBJ2-1, with 11 bases lining up with TRBD2. CDR1 is DFQATT, CDR2 SNEGSKA, per germline (reference sequence). V shed 0 bases and J 2 bases; nucleotides not matched to a gene: 9. The CDR3 totals 18 residues.

This clonotype was recorded a few times. V usage is TRBV11-1 and J usage is TRBJ2-3, with 11 nucleotides matching TRBD2. The CDR3 length is 20 residues. Germline values: CDR1 SGHAT, CDR2 FQDESV (reference sequence). After removal of 2 bases from V and 2 bases from J, the junction contained 15 bases not matched to a gene. The DNA of the CDR3 is TGTGCCAGCAGCTTAACCGGGACTAGCGGCGAAGGTCTATACACAGATACGCAGTATTTT. It yields the protein CASSLTGTSGEGLYTDTQYF.

The J gene is TRBJ1-1, the V gene TRBV3-1; TRBD1 is a possible D gene (5 bases). Germline V gene data show CDR1 as LGHDT and CDR2 as YNNKEL (reference sequence). This CDR3 spans 18 amino acids. CDR3 amino acids: CTCSRIGRWGEGDTEAFF. DNA of the CDR3: TGTACCTGCAGTCGAATCGGGAGGTGGGGAGAAGGGGACACTGAAGCTTTCTTT. The full variable domain, rest sourced from reference TRBV3-1 and TRBJ1-1, is DTAVSQTPKYLVTQMGNDKSIKCEQNLGHDTMYWYKQDSKKFLKIMFSYNNKELIINETVPNRFSPKSPDKAHLNLHINSLELGDSAVYFCTCSRIGRWGEGDTEAFFGQGTRLTVV.

This clonotype was detected a few times. This chain links TRBV19 with TRBJ1-4; D may be TRBD1 (5 bases). Per the germline V gene, CDR1 is LNHDA and CDR2 is SQIVND (reference sequence). Trimming took 5 bases from V and 8 from J, leaving 15 bases between them. CDR3 size: 14 residues. CDR3 bases: TGTGCCAGTAGTCCCGGGACCGCTTGGGAAAAACTGTTTTTT. Protein product: CASSPGTAWEKLFF.

This clonotype occurred many times. The rearrangement links TRBV10-3 to TRBJ1-5; 11 bases agree with TRBD1. Germline loops: CDR1 ENHRY, CDR2 SYGVKD. V trimming: 4 bases; J trimming: 7 bases; junction bases outside the gene matches: 6. The CDR3 has 15 residues. The CDR3, as DNA: TGTGCCATCAGTGCGCGGACAGGGGGCGGGCAGCCCCAGCATTTT. It translates to CAISARTGGGQPQHF.

This clonotype was recorded many times. Written as DNA, the CDR3 is TGTGCCAGCAGCGTTAGCGCGGGGGGCGTCATGGCCTACAATGAGCAGTTCTTC. Its protein is CASSVSAGGVMAYNEQFF. The rearrangement links TRBV9 to TRBJ2-1; 8 bases line up with TRBD2. Trimming took 2 bases from V and 2 from J; bases not matched to a gene: 12. Per germline, CDR1 SGDLS and CDR2 YYNGEE. This CDR3 comprises 18 residues. Supplemented by reference TRBV9 and TRBJ2-1, the full variable domain reads DSGVTQTPKHLITATGQRVTLRCSPRSGDLSVYWYQQSLDQGLQFLIQYYNGEERAKGNILERFSAQQFPDLHSELNLSSLELGDSALYFCASSVSAGGVMAYNEQFFGPGTRLTVL.

This clonotype appeared many times. The chain couples TRBV15 to TRBJ1-4, with unresolved D. The germline V gene encodes CDR1 LNHNV and CDR2 YYDKDF (reference sequence). This CDR3 spans 15 amino acids. V dropped 0 bases and J dropped 2 bases, with 7 bases sitting between them. DNA of the CDR3: TGTGCCACCAGCAGAGATGTGGGGACTAATGAAAAACTGTTTTTT. Encoded protein: CATSRDVGTNEKLFF. The complete variable domain, with remaining parts taken from reference TRBV15 and TRBJ1-4, reads DAMVIQNPRYQVTQFGKPVTLSCSQTLNHNVMYWYQQKSSQAPKLLFHYYDKDFNNEADTPDNFQSRRPNTSFCFLDIRSPGLGDTAMYLCATSRDVGTNEKLFFGSGTQLSVL.

The chain combines TRBV10-3 with TRBJ1-1, with 8 nucleotides matching TRBD1. Germline V CDR1 and CDR2: ENHRY, SYGVKD. The CDR3 runs to 15 residues. Trimming at V came to 3 bases and at J to 1 base, leaving 4 bases not matched to a gene. CDR3: CAISDSTGENTEAFF. CDR3 coding DNA: TGTGCCATCAGTGATTCGACAGGGGAGAACACTGAAGCTTTCTTT.

Ten or more counts support this clonotype. The V call is TRBV15, the J call TRBJ2-1; tentative D call: TRBD2 (7 bases). CDR1 and CDR2 from the germline V gene are LNHNV and YYDKDF (reference sequence). The V gene lost 0 bases and the J gene lost 0 bases, with 9 bases spanning the gap. This CDR3 is 16 amino acids long. The CDR3 loop is CATSRDRGGSYNEQFF. The DNA for the CDR3 is TGTGCCACCAGCAGAGATAGGGGGGGCTCCTACAATGAGCAGTTCTTC.

This clonotype was seen many times. This chain's CDR3 is CASSLGPGQTNYGYTF. In DNA form, the CDR3 reads TGTGCCAGCAGCTTAGGACCGGGACAGACCAACTATGGCTACACCTTC. The chain uses TRBV7-2 and TRBJ1-2; 7 nucleotides agree with TRBD1. Germline V gene data show CDR1 as SGHTA and CDR2 as FQGNSA. With 1 base clipped from V and 2 bases from J, the junction kept 7 bases outside the gene matches. CDR3 size: 16 residues. Combining the CDR3 with reference TRBV7-2 and TRBJ1-2 gives the whole variable domain GAGVSQSPSNKVTEKGKDVELRCDPISGHTALYWYRQSLGQGLEFLIYFQGNSAPDKSGLPSDRFSAERTGGSVSTLTIQRTQQEDSAVYLCASSLGPGQTNYGYTFGSGTRLTVV.

This clonotype was observed a few times. The V gene is TRBV11-2, the J gene TRBJ2-1; 11 bases map to TRBD2. V shed 8 bases, J shed 4 bases, and the junction held 7 bases outside the gene matches. Germline-derived CDR1 and CDR2 are SGHAT and FQNNGV. The CDR3 extends over 15 amino acids. The CDR3 coding sequence is TGTGCCAGCGGTAGCGGGGGGGCCAGGTACAATGAGCAGTTCTTC. Amino acid sequence: CASGSGGARYNEQFF.

This clonotype was counted at least ten times. The chain employs TRBV29-1 and TRBJ2-7; D gene uncertain. With 7 bases removed from V and 5 bases from J, the gap between germline ends came to 15 bases. The CDR3 extends over 12 amino acids. Germline CDR1 and CDR2: SQVTM and ANQGSEA. The DNA for the CDR3 is TGCAGCGGGGGTTCGGGTGTGAACGAGCAGTACTTC. Its protein product is CSGGSGVNEQYF.

The chain couples TRBV6-6 to TRBJ1-4; a weak D match, TRBD1 (6 bases). This CDR3 is 15 amino acids long. With 5 bases removed from V and 6 bases from J, the gap between germline ends came to 16 bases. The V gene's germline CDR1 is MNHNY and CDR2 SVGAGI (reference sequence). The CDR3 DNA is TGTGCCAGCAGTAAACGTCAGGGGAGCGATGAAAAACTGTTTTTT. Translated, it gives CASSKRQGSDEKLFF.

V usage is TRBV19 and J usage is TRBJ1-1; perhaps TRBD1 as D (5 bases). Trimming took 5 bases from V and 3 from J, leaving 7 bases between them. This CDR3 region has 12 residues. From germline, CDR1 is LNHDA and CDR2 SQIVND (reference sequence). The CDR3 region has the DNA TGTGCCAGTAGTTGGGGGTACACTGAAGCTTTCTTT. As protein: CASSWGYTEAFF. Full variable domain (missing parts from reference TRBV19 and TRBJ1-1): DGGITQSPKYLFRKEGQNVTLSCEQNLNHDAMYWYRQDPGQGLRLIYYSQIVNDFQKGDIAEGYSVSREKKESFPLTVTSAQKNPTAFYLCASSWGYTEAFFGQGTRLTVV.

Ten or more counts support this clonotype. The CDR3 nucleotides are TGTGCCAGCAGCCAAATGCCGGGACTAGCGGGGTACAATGAGCAGTTCTTC. Its protein product is CASSQMPGLAGYNEQFF. This chain links TRBV3-1 with TRBJ2-1; 13 bases map to TRBD2. Looked up from germline, CDR1 is LGHDT and CDR2 is YNNKEL (reference sequence). The CDR3 runs 17 residues. Trimming removed 2 bases from V and 4 bases from J; junction bases left unmatched: 5.

This clonotype came up a few times. The chain is built from TRBV20-1 and TRBJ1-5; TRBD1 matches 11 bases. Germline V gene sequence: CDR1 DFQATT, CDR2 SNEGSKA (reference sequence). V trimming: 6 bases; J trimming: 3 bases; junction bases outside the gene matches: 10. This CDR3 has 16 residues. Written as DNA, the CDR3 is TGCAGTGCCCTGGATTTGGGACAGGGGGTCAATCAGCCCCAGCATTTT. Amino acid sequence: CSALDLGQGVNQPQHF.

This clonotype has ten or more counts. This sequence joins TRBV20-1 and TRBJ2-5, with TRBD2 as a possible D gene (5 bases). CDR1 DFQATT and CDR2 SNEGSKA come from the germline V gene (reference sequence). This CDR3 is 13 amino acids long. V was cut by 3 bases and J by 5 bases, with 13 bases left in between. CDR3 bases: TGCAGTGCTAGCATGCGGGTCGGGGAGACCCAGTACTTC. This encodes CSASMRVGETQYF.

The V and J genes are TRBV3-1 and TRBJ1-1; D perhaps matches TRBD1 (5 bases). CDR1 is LGHDT and CDR2 is YNNKEL in the germline V gene (reference sequence). Trimming shortened V by 4 bases and J by 4 bases, and 13 bases separated the two germline ends. The CDR3 is 14 residues long. The CDR3 DNA reads TGTGCCAGCAGCCCATTGGGGGTAAGCACTGAAGCTTTCTTT. As protein: CASSPLGVSTEAFF.

This clonotype has ten or more counts. The chain recombines TRBV6-5 with TRBJ2-5, with 11 bases aligning to TRBD2. Germline loops: CDR1 MNHEY, CDR2 SVGAGI. The CDR3 runs 16 residues. Unmatched junction bases numbered 7, after V lost 0 bases and J lost 7 bases. CDR3 in amino acids: CASSYSTSGGVPTQYF. As DNA, the CDR3 is TGTGCCAGCAGTTACTCCACTAGCGGGGGTGTCCCGACCCAGTACTTC.

This chain uses TRBV20-1 with TRBJ1-4; a possible D gene is TRBD1 (5 bases). The CDR3 has 13 residues. CDR1 is DFQATT and CDR2 is SNEGSKA in the germline V gene (reference sequence). V dropped 6 bases and J dropped 4 bases, with 12 bases sitting between them. The CDR3 nucleotides are TGCAGTGCCGGTGACAGACTTAATGAAAAACTGTTTTTT. Translated, it gives CSAGDRLNEKLFF.